The 25 T cell receptor beta chains in this list originate from one sample, sequenced in a study of PD-1 blockade in classical Hodgkin lymphoma. Relapse was seen in all patients after autologous stem cell transplantation, and brentuximab vedotin exposure was variable. The protocol was immunoSEQ multiplex PCR, while the TCRdb copy is restricted to in-frame clones and leaves out a portion. The sample has about 27,000 clones, approximately 81% seen once. The sample in question was peripheral blood mononuclear cells (PBMCs), obtained before the second cycle of nivolumab. All receptors derive from a human donor with classical Hodgkin lymphoma.

The chain is built from TRBV18 and TRBJ1-4; no clear D gene. The CDR3 sequence is 13 residues long. Between the trimmed V and J ends, which lost 2 bases and 6 bases, there was a span of 7 bases. Germline CDR1 KGHSH, CDR2 LQKENI. The CDR3 DNA is TGTGCCAGCTCACCAAGTCTAGATGAAAAACTGTTTTTT. This encodes CASSPSLDEKLFF.

This chain connects TRBV18 to TRBJ2-7; 7 positions match TRBD1. With V trimmed by 3 bases and J by 4 bases, 6 bases remained unmatched. The CDR3 is 14 residues long. Germline CDR1 and CDR2: KGHSH and LQKENI. CDR3 loop: CASSPDIQGYEQYF. The CDR3, as DNA: TGTGCCAGCTCACCCGACATACAGGGGTACGAGCAGTACTTC.

V and J are TRBV11-2 and TRBJ1-2; no clear D gene. The CDR3 consists of 14 residues. Trimming pared 1 base from V and 0 bases from J, leaving 6 bases between. Germline-derived CDR1 and CDR2 are SGHAT and FQNNGV. The CDR3 region has the DNA TGTGCCAGCAGCTTAGGGGGAGCTAACTATGGCTACACCTTC. It yields the protein CASSLGGANYGYTF.

The rearrangement links TRBV7-6 to TRBJ2-5; 7 positions match TRBD1. V gave up 2 bases and J gave up 0 bases; unmatched junction bases: 3. Germline V gene sequence: CDR1 SGHVS, CDR2 FNYEAQ. The CDR3 has 15 residues. The chain's CDR3 is CASSLMTGYQETQYF. The DNA of the CDR3 is TGTGCCAGCAGCTTAATGACAGGGTACCAAGAGACCCAGTACTTC.

V usage is TRBV7-2 and J usage is TRBJ1-2; 10 bases map to TRBD1. Looked up from germline, CDR1 is SGHTA and CDR2 is FQGNSA. V lost 4 bases to trimming and J lost 8 bases; unmatched junction nucleotides: 10. This CDR3 is built from 15 residues. CDR3 sequence reads: CASSSSGQGVGGYTF. The CDR3 region has the DNA TGTGCCAGCAGCTCCTCTGGACAGGGGGTTGGGGGCTACACCTTC.

In this sample, this clone turned up a few times. The chain joins TRBV28 to TRBJ2-5; 7 positions agree with TRBD1. V lost 5 bases, J lost 5 bases, and 11 bases stayed unmatched. CDR1 is MDHEN and CDR2 is SYDVKM in the germline V gene. The CDR3 length is 15 residues. The CDR3 here is CASSRSGTAGETQYF. Here the CDR3 DNA reads TGTGCCAGCAGTAGGTCCGGGACAGCTGGGGAGACCCAGTACTTC.

The chain is built from TRBV6-6 and TRBJ1-1; 7 bases agree with TRBD1. Germline CDR1 reads MNHNY; CDR2 reads SVGAGI (reference sequence). J lost 4 bases, V lost 7 bases, and 9 bases had no gene match. The CDR3 is 14 residues long. For the CDR3, the DNA is TGTGCCAGCACCCCGCCGGGGACAGCCACTGAAGCTTTCTTT. Protein product: CASTPPGTATEAFF.

This clone came up once. The V and J genes are TRBV5-1 and TRBJ2-7; 8 bases line up with TRBD1. Germline CDR1 reads SGHRS; CDR2 reads YFSETQ. The V gene end was trimmed by 4 bases and the J gene end by 4 bases; junction bases not matched to a gene: 4. The CDR3 has 13 amino acids. In DNA form, the CDR3 reads TGCGCCAGCAGCCCGGACAGGGCGTACGAGCAGTACTTC. This codes for CASSPDRAYEQYF.

The chain carries TRBV11-2 and TRBJ1-1; no definite D call. V gave up 0 bases and J gave up 4 bases, with 24 bases separating them. Germline loops: CDR1 SGHAT, CDR2 FQNNGV. The CDR3 loop spans 19 amino acids. CDR3 amino acids: CASSLDPWVPLRFVTEAFF. Written as DNA, the CDR3 is TGTGCCAGCAGCTTAGATCCCTGGGTGCCTTTGAGGTTCGTCACTGAAGCTTTCTTT.

Only one count was recorded for this clone. The chain has TRBV18 and TRBJ1-4, with D hard to call. Germline V gene data show CDR1 as KGHSH and CDR2 as LQKENI. V was shortened by 6 bases and J by 1 base, with 9 bases between the two germline ends. CDR3 length equals 14 residues. The CDR3 nucleotides are TGTGCCAGCTCCCGGATGGGAACTAATGAAAAACTGTTTTTT. Amino acids: CASSRMGTNEKLFF.

V and J are TRBV25-1 and TRBJ2-1; 7 bases fit TRBD1. The germline gives CDR1 MGHDK, CDR2 SYGVNS. The J segment lost 3 bases and the V segment lost 7 bases, leaving 9 bases of the junction unmatched. This CDR3 has 15 residues. In nucleotides, the CDR3 is TGTGCCAGCACCCGAGCAGGGGGTAACTACAATGAGCAGTTCTTC. Translation gives CASTRAGGNYNEQFF.

The rearrangement links TRBV13 to TRBJ2-7; the D gene is possibly TRBD1 (5 bases). The V end lost 5 bases, the J end lost 5 bases, and 19 bases lay between the germline ends. The CDR3 length is 15 residues. From germline, CDR1 is PRHDT and CDR2 FYEKMQ (reference sequence). This chain's CDR3 is CASSIRARAGNEQYF. Here the CDR3 DNA reads TGTGCCAGCAGCATCAGGGCACGCGCAGGTAACGAGCAGTACTTC. The whole variable domain, filled in from reference TRBV13 and TRBJ2-7, reads AAGVIQSPRHLIKEKRETATLKCYPIPRHDTVYWYQQGPGQDPQFLISFYEKMQSDKGSIPDRFSAQQFSDYHSELNMSSLELGDSALYFCASSIRARAGNEQYFGPGTRLTVT.

The gene calls are TRBV11-2 and TRBJ2-7; D unresolved. The CDR3 is 11 residues long. Trimming cost V 2 bases and J 6 bases, with 5 bases left between them. The germline V gene encodes CDR1 SGHAT and CDR2 FQNNGV. The CDR3 region is CASSLPPEQYF. For the CDR3, the DNA is TGTGCCAGCAGCTTACCCCCCGAGCAGTACTTC.

This chain connects TRBV6-6 to TRBJ1-6; D perhaps matches TRBD1 (5 bases). The germline V gene encodes CDR1 MNHNY and CDR2 SVGAGI (reference sequence). Trimming cost V 6 bases and J 5 bases, with 14 bases left between them. There are 15 residues in the CDR3. The CDR3 nucleotides are TGTGCCAGCAGGCTTCAACGGGGCGATAATTCACCCCTCCACTTT. This sequence encodes CASRLQRGDNSPLHF.

CDR3 residues: CASSLGTGASYEQYF. The CDR3 DNA reads TGTGCCAGCAGCTTAGGGACAGGGGCCTCCTACGAGCAGTACTTC. The rearrangement joins TRBV7-2 to TRBJ2-7; 9 nucleotides match TRBD1. This CDR3 has 15 amino acids. Losses at the gene ends were 1 base for V and 0 bases for J; bases not matched to a gene: 1. CDR1 and CDR2 (germline): SGHTA, FQGNSA.

The chain uses TRBV11-1 and TRBJ2-7; D unclear. The CDR3 covers 14 residues. Germline assignment: CDR1 SGHAT and CDR2 FQDESV (reference sequence). Trimming stripped 5 bases from V and 1 base from J, with 12 bases between. The DNA of the CDR3 is TGTGCCAGCAGCCCGAGACTGGGATCCTACGAGCAGTACTTC. This codes for CASSPRLGSYEQYF.

This rearrangement joins TRBV5-6 to TRBJ1-1, with D maybe TRBD1 (5 bases). Per the germline V gene, CDR1 is SGHDT and CDR2 is YYEEEE. The CDR3 runs to 16 residues. Trimming pared 0 bases from V and 3 bases from J, leaving 15 bases between. The CDR3 DNA sequence: TGTGCCAGCAGCTTGGGGGGCTTAGGGAAGGACACTGAAGCTTTCTTT. Its protein is CASSLGGLGKDTEAFF.

This chain connects TRBV13 to TRBJ1-1, with a weak D call TRBD1 (6 bases). The CDR3 runs 14 residues. V was clipped by 4 bases and J by 3 bases, with 12 bases between them. The germline V gene has CDR1 PRHDT and CDR2 FYEKMQ (reference sequence). The CDR3 loop is CASSSKSGDTEAFF. The CDR3, as DNA: TGTGCCAGCAGCTCAAAATCAGGGGACACTGAAGCTTTCTTT.

The gene calls are TRBV6-6 and TRBJ2-1; 8 nucleotides agree with TRBD2. Germline trimming cut 5 bases from V and 4 bases from J; bases unmatched to any gene: 10. Germline V gene lookup returns CDR1 MNHNY and CDR2 SVGAGI (reference sequence). CDR3 size: 16 residues. The CDR3 spells CASSRLASDEYNEQFF. The CDR3 DNA reads TGTGCCAGCAGTCGACTAGCGTCGGACGAGTACAATGAGCAGTTCTTC.

A remark on this clone: One end of the junction fails to match germline, which may point to a read error. The chain has TRBV7-2 and TRBJ1-2, with a possible D match to TRBD1 (5 bases). CDR1 and CDR2 (germline): SGHTA, FQGNSA. CDR3 size: 15 residues. CDR3 in DNA: TGTGTCAGCAGCCCAAATGCAGGGTATGGCTATGGCTACACCTTC. Translation: CVSSPNAGYGYGYTF.

This chain joins TRBV30 and TRBJ2-5; D remains ambiguous. Germline V gene data show CDR1 as GTSNPN and CDR2 as SVGIG (reference sequence). This CDR3 has 11 amino acids. The CDR3 loop is CAYRIEETQYF. The CDR3 DNA sequence: TGTGCTTATCGGATCGAAGAGACCCAGTACTTC.

This chain joins TRBV5-4 and TRBJ2-3, with unresolved D. Germline V gene lookup returns CDR1 SGHNT and CDR2 YYREEE (reference sequence). The CDR3 contains 11 residues. The V end was cut by 5 bases, the J end by 6 bases, with 7 bases between. The CDR3 nucleotides read TGTGCCAGCAGGGCCGAGGATACGCAGTATTTT. Protein product: CASRAEDTQYF.

V gene TRBV27 combines with J gene TRBJ1-2, with 11 bases lining up with TRBD1. The ends lost 8 bases at V and 8 bases at J; junction bases unmatched: 7. Germline V gives CDR1 MNHEY, CDR2 SMNVEV (reference sequence). The CDR3 sequence is 13 residues long. CDR3 sequence reads: CASWDRGVGGYTF. The CDR3 nucleotides read TGTGCCAGCTGGGACAGGGGGGTCGGGGGCTACACCTTC.

The rearrangement links TRBV7-2 to TRBJ1-2; D might be TRBD1 (6 bases). This CDR3 spans 13 amino acids. V gave up 1 base and J gave up 5 bases, with 8 bases separating them. Germline CDR1 is SGHTA and CDR2 is FQGNSA. Written as DNA, the CDR3 is TGTGCCAGCAGCTTAGGGGGGCGATATGGCTACACCTTC. Encoded protein: CASSLGGRYGYTF.

This sequence joins TRBV7-2 and TRBJ1-1; 10 nucleotides agree with TRBD1. With 3 bases clipped from V and 9 bases from J, the junction kept 7 bases outside the gene matches. The germline V gene encodes CDR1 SGHTA and CDR2 FQGNSA. CDR3 length: 14 amino acids. DNA for the CDR3: TGTGCCAGCAGCTTGACCAGGACAGGGGGACAAGCTTTCTTT. Its protein product is CASSLTRTGGQAFF.